A single sample gave rise to the 21 T cell receptor beta chains below, sequenced in a study of neurological immune-mediated disorders. MiXCR, run by TCRdb on the 5' RACE reads, gives a single entry per CDR3 protein. The sample lists around 44,000 distinct CDR3 sequences, about 2.5% seen once, with about 12% in the top ten. Material: PBMCs. The receptor set was obtained from a man in his thirties or forties with multiple sclerosis.

This clonotype was counted at least ten times. The J gene is TRBJ1-2, the V gene TRBV6-1; D is uncertain. The CDR3 totals 10 residues. V was clipped by 2 bases and J by 5 bases, with 0 bases between them. CDR1 is MNHNS and CDR2 is SASEGT in the germline V gene. CDR3 region: CASSEYGYTF. The CDR3 bases are TGTGCCAGCAGTGAATATGGCTACACCTTC.

This clonotype has at least ten counts. A much larger clone lies a single base off, so this may be a read error. The CDR3 does not end in the conserved phenylalanine or tryptophan, so this is likely a read error. J is TRBJ1-1 and V is TRBV12-3 or TRBV12-4; 12 bases match TRBD1. V lost 6 bases and J lost 5; bases outside the gene matches: 4. The CDR3 loop spans 14 amino acids. In nucleotides, the CDR3 is TGTGCCAGCAGGGGACAGGGGGCAGGAACTGAAGCTTTCTGT. This codes for CASRGQGAGTEAFC.

Turning to this clonotype: A much bigger clone sits one base away, suggesting this may be a read error. The rearrangement uses TRBV6-1 and TRBJ1-1; D unresolved. Germline CDR1 and CDR2: MNHNS and SASEGT. Between the trimmed V and J ends, which lost 5 bases and 3 bases, there was a span of 7 bases. The CDR3 is made up of 12 amino acids. DNA of the CDR3: TGTGCCAGCAGTCTAGATCACACTGAAGCTTTCTTT. Translating gives CASSLDHTEAFF.

There are many counts of this clonotype. This rearrangement joins TRBV7-9 to TRBJ2-1, with D perhaps TRBD2 (6 bases). Between the trimmed V and J ends, which lost 1 base and 9 bases, there was a span of 16 bases. Germline CDR1 is SEHNR and CDR2 is FQNEAQ (reference sequence). The CDR3 has 15 residues. Here the CDR3 DNA reads TGTGCCAGCAGCTTAGTTGAAAGGTCTAGCGTTGAGCAGTTCTTC. It encodes CASSLVERSSVEQFF.

About this clonotype itself: A junction end diverges from the germline sequence, so it may reflect a read error. V usage is TRBV20-1 and J usage is TRBJ2-2; D may be TRBD1 or TRBD2 (5 bases each). Germline V gene lookup returns CDR1 DFQATT and CDR2 SNEGSKA (reference sequence). The CDR3 spans 14 residues. The CDR3 region has the DNA TGCAGTGCTAGCCGAGCAGGGCGCACCGGGGCGCTGTTTTTT. Encoded protein: CSASRAGRTGALFF.

This clonotype was picked up many times. The CDR3: CSASWVGAQYEQYF. CDR3 nucleotide sequence: TGCAGTGCTAGTTGGGTTGGCGCCCAGTACGAGCAGTACTTC. This chain uses TRBV20-1 with TRBJ2-7; D not resolved. Germline V gives CDR1 DFQATT, CDR2 SNEGSKA (reference sequence). There are 14 residues in the CDR3. Trimming pared 3 bases from V and 4 bases from J, leaving 16 bases between.

This clonotype was observed many times. This chain links TRBV7-2 with TRBJ2-2; D ambiguous. Germline V gene lookup returns CDR1 SGHTA and CDR2 FQGNSA. This CDR3 is 12 amino acids long. With 4 bases removed from V and 9 bases from J, the gap between germline ends came to 9 bases. Written as DNA, the CDR3 is TGTGCCAGCAGCTCTGACTGGCGGGAGCTGTTTTTT. It yields the protein CASSSDWRELFF.

This clonotype was recorded many times. The chain combines TRBV7-9 with TRBJ2-7; D is unresolved. The CDR3 extends over 13 amino acids. CDR1 SEHNR and CDR2 FQNEAQ come from the germline V gene (reference sequence). The ends were cut back, 0 bases at V and 4 bases at J, with 7 bases in the middle. The CDR3 reads CASSLALRYEQYF. The CDR3 DNA reads as TGTGCCAGCAGCTTAGCGCTCCGATACGAGCAGTACTTC.

This clonotype was recorded many times. The genes are TRBV5-1 and TRBJ1-1, with TRBD1 matching 8 bases. Per the germline V gene, CDR1 is SGHRS and CDR2 is YFSETQ. The CDR3 has 13 residues. V trimming: 4 bases; J trimming: 5 bases; junction bases outside the gene matches: 4. The CDR3 loop is CASSATGVTEAFF. In nucleotides, the CDR3 is TGCGCCAGCAGCGCGACAGGGGTGACTGAAGCTTTCTTT.

There are many counts of this clonotype. The genes are TRBV12-3 or TRBV12-4 and TRBJ2-4; D call uncertain. The CDR3 totals 11 residues. The germline V and J ends were trimmed by 3 bases and 7 bases, with 4 bases remaining between them. This chain's CDR3 is CASSFGNIQYF. CDR3 sequence (DNA): TGTGCCAGCAGTTTTGGGAACATTCAGTACTTC.

This sequence joins TRBV20-1 and TRBJ1-1; the match to TRBD1 covers 8 bases. CDR3 length: 13 amino acids. Germline values: CDR1 DFQATT, CDR2 SNEGSKA (reference sequence). V lost 6 bases, J lost 5 bases, and 8 bases stayed unmatched. CDR3 in amino acids: CSAADRGLTEAFF. For the CDR3, the DNA is TGCAGTGCCGCCGACAGGGGATTAACTGAAGCTTTCTTT.

Many counts were recorded for this clonotype. This chain connects TRBV20-1 to TRBJ2-5; 9 nucleotides agree with TRBD2. The germline gives CDR1 DFQATT, CDR2 SNEGSKA (reference sequence). V lost 1 base, J lost 1 base, and 7 bases stayed unmatched. This CDR3 has 16 amino acids. The DNA of the CDR3 is TGCAGTGCTAGAGCTCCCTCACTAGCGGGCCAAGAGACCCAGTACTTC. Amino acids: CSARAPSLAGQETQYF.

This clonotype was observed at least ten times. V and J are TRBV28 and TRBJ1-5, with no clear D. The CDR3 spans 14 residues. Deletions cut 6 bases from V and 3 bases from J, with 12 bases between. Looked up from germline, CDR1 is MDHEN and CDR2 is SYDVKM. CDR3 bases: TGTGCCAGCAGAATGCAGAGGAACAATCAGCCCCAGCATTTT. It encodes CASRMQRNNQPQHF.

This clonotype was detected ten times or more. The rearrangement links TRBV20-1 to TRBJ2-3; 13 bases fit TRBD2. The trim removed 3 bases at V and 5 bases at J, leaving 5 bases unmatched. The CDR3 runs 15 residues. The germline gives CDR1 DFQATT, CDR2 SNEGSKA (reference sequence). The CDR3 coding sequence is TGCAGTGCTAGGGGACTAGCGGGATCGGGAGATACGCAGTATTTT. Its translation: CSARGLAGSGDTQYF.

This clonotype was recorded many times. The V and J genes are TRBV6-6 and TRBJ2-4; either TRBD1 or TRBD2 may fit D (5 bases each). The CDR3 loop spans 16 amino acids. Deletions cut 7 bases from V and 3 bases from J, with 19 bases between. Germline CDR1 reads MNHNY; CDR2 reads SVGAGI (reference sequence). The CDR3 loop is CASTPGQGGDKNIQYF. The CDR3 coding sequence is TGTGCCAGCACCCCGGGGCAGGGTGGGGACAAAAACATTCAGTACTTC.

This clonotype showed up many times. The V call is TRBV6-5, the J call TRBJ2-3; 7 nucleotides match TRBD2. The CDR3 runs to 15 residues. Per germline, CDR1 MNHEY and CDR2 SVGAGI. The V gene end was trimmed by 6 bases and the J gene end by 0 bases; junction bases not matched to a gene: 6. The CDR3 sequence: CASSPREASTDTQYF. The CDR3 nucleotides read TGTGCCAGCAGCCCCCGGGAGGCTAGCACAGATACGCAGTATTTT.

On this clonotype itself: Since a much larger clone is just one base distant, this may be a read error. The chain carries TRBV6-5 and TRBJ2-3; maybe TRBD1 (5 bases). Germline V gives CDR1 MNHEY, CDR2 SVGAGI. V lost 6 bases and J lost 5, with 15 bases in between. This CDR3 region has 14 residues. The CDR3 sequence is CASRPQGIKDTQYF. The CDR3 coding sequence is TGTGCCAGCAGGCCCCAGGGCATTAAAGATACGCAGTATTTT.

This clonotype was detected ten times or more. The V call is TRBV5-1, the J call TRBJ2-7, with a tentative D call TRBD2 (5 bases). This CDR3 region has 15 residues. V was cut by 4 bases and J by 2 bases, with 16 bases left in between. Germline assignment: CDR1 SGHRS and CDR2 YFSETQ. The CDR3 reads CASSPSVARTYEQYF. The CDR3 region has the DNA TGCGCCAGCAGCCCCTCGGTAGCGAGGACCTACGAGCAGTACTTC.

This clonotype came up many times. The genes are TRBV6-4 and TRBJ2-1; D is unresolved. The CDR3 runs 15 residues. Germline CDR1 and CDR2: MRHNA and SNTAGT. The V gene lost 4 bases and the J gene lost 1 base, with 11 bases spanning the gap. In DNA, the CDR3 is TGTGCCAGCAGTGTCTCTACTGGATCCTACAATGAGCAGTTCTTC. Translation: CASSVSTGSYNEQFF.

This clonotype came up many times. V gene TRBV5-5 combines with J gene TRBJ2-6; maybe TRBD2 (5 bases). V lost 4 bases and J lost 3, with 14 bases in between. There are 16 residues in the CDR3. Germline loops: CDR1 SGHKS, CDR2 YYEKEE (reference sequence). The CDR3 loop is CASSPDPRGGANVLTF. CDR3 in DNA: TGTGCCAGCAGCCCGGACCCCCGGGGTGGGGCCAACGTCCTGACTTTC.

This clonotype was counted between two and nine times. One base away lies a much larger clone, so this may be a sequencing read error. This chain links TRBV7-8 with TRBJ2-1; 12 bases map to TRBD2. CDR3 length: 16 amino acids. Looked up from germline, CDR1 is SGHVS and CDR2 is FQNEAQ. CDR3 sequence: CASSFRTSGVYSEQFF. The CDR3, as DNA: TGTGCCAGCAGCTTTCGGACTAGCGGGGTCTACAGTGAGCAGTTCTTC.